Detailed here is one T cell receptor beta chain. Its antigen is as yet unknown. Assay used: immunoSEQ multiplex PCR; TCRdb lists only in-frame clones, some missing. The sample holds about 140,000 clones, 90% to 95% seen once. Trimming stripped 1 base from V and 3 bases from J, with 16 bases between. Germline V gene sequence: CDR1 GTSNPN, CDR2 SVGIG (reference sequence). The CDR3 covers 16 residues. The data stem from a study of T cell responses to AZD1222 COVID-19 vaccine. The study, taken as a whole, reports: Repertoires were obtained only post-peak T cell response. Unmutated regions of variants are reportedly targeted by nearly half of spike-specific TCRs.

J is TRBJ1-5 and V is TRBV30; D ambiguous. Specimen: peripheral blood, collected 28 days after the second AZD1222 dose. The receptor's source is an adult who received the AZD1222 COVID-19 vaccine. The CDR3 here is CAWSAQDGVANQPQHF. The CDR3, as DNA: TGTGCCTGGAGTGCTCAAGACGGGGTTGCCAATCAGCCCCAGCATTTT. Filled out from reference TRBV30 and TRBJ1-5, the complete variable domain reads SQTIHQWPATLVQPVGSPLSLECTVEGTSNPNLYWYRQAAGRGLQLLFYSVGIGQISSEVPQNLSASRPQDRQFILSSKKLLLSDSGFYLCAWSAQDGVANQPQHFGDGTRLSIL.